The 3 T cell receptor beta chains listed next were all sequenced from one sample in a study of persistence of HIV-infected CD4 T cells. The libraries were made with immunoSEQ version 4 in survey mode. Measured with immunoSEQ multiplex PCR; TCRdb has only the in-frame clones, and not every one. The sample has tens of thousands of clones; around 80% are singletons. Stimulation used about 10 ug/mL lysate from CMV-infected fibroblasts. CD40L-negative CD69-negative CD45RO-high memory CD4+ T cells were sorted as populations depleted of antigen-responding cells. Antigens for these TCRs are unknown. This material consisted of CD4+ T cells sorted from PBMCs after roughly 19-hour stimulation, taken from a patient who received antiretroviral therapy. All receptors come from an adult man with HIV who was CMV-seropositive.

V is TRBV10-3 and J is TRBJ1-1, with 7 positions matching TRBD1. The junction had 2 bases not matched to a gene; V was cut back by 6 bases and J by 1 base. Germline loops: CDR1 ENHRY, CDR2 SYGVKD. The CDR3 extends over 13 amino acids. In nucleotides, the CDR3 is TGTGCCATCAGAGACAGGGAGAACACTGAAGCTTTCTTT. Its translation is CAIRDRENTEAFF.

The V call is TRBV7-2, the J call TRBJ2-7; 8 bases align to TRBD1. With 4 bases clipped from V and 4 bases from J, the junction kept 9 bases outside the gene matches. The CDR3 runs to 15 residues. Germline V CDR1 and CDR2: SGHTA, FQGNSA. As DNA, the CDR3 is TGTGCCAGCAGCTCCGCCGGGACAGGATTGTACGAGCAGTACTTC. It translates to CASSSAGTGLYEQYF. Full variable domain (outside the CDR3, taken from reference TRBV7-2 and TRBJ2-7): GAGVSQSPSNKVTEKGKDVELRCDPISGHTALYWYRQSLGQGLEFLIYFQGNSAPDKSGLPSDRFSAERTGGSVSTLTIQRTQQEDSAVYLCASSSAGTGLYEQYFGPGTRLTVT.

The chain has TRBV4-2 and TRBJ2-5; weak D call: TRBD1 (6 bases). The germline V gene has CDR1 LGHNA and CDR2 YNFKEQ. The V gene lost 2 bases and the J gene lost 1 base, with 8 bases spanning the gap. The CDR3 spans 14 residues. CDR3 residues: CASSQRQAQETQYF. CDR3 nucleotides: TGTGCCAGCAGCCAACGACAGGCCCAAGAGACCCAGTACTTC.